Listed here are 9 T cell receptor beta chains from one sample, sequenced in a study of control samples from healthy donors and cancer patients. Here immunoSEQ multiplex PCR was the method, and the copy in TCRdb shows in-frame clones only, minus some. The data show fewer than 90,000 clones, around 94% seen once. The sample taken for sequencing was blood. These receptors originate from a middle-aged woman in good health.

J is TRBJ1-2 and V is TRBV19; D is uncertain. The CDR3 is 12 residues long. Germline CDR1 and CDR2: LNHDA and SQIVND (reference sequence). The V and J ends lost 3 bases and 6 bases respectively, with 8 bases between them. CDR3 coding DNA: TGTGCCAGTAGTATTTCGGTTAATGGCTACACCTTC. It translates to CASSISVNGYTF.

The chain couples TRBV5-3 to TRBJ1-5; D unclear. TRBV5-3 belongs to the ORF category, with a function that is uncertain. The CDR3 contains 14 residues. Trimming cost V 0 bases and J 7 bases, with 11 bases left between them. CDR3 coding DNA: TGTGCCAGAAGCTTGGAAAGGGCCCAGCAGCCCCAGCATTTT. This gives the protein CARSLERAQQPQHF.

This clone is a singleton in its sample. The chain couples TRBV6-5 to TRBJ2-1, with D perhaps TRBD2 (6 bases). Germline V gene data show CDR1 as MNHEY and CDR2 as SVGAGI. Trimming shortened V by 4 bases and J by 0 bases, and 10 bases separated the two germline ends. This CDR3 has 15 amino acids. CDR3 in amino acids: CASSSVGSSYNEQFF. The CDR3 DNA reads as TGTGCCAGCAGTTCCGTCGGGAGCTCCTACAATGAGCAGTTCTTC.

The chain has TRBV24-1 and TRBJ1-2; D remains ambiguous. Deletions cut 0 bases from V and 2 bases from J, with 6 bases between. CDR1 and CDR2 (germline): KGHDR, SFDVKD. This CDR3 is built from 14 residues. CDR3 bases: TGTGCCACCAGTGATTTGTCTGGAAACTATGGCTACACCTTC. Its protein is CATSDLSGNYGYTF.

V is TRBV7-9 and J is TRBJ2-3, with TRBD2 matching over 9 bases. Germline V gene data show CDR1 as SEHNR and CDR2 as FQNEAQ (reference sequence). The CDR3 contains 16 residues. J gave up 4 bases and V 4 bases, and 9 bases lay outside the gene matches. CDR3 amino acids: CASSSGLAVNPDTQYF. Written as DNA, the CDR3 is TGTGCCAGCAGCTCGGGACTAGCCGTAAACCCAGATACGCAGTATTTT.

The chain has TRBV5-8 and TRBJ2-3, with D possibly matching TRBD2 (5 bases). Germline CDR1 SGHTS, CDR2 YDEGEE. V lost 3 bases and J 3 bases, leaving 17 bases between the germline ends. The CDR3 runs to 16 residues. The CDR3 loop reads CASSSLEDRTTDTQYF. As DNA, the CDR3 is TGTGCCAGCAGCTCGCTGGAGGATCGTACAACAGATACGCAGTATTTT.

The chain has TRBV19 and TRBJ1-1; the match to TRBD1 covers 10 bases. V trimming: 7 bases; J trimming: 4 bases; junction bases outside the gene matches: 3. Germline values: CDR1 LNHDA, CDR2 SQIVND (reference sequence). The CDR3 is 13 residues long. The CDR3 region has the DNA TGTGCCAGTAAGGGACAGGGGATCACTGAAGCTTTCTTT. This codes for CASKGQGITEAFF.

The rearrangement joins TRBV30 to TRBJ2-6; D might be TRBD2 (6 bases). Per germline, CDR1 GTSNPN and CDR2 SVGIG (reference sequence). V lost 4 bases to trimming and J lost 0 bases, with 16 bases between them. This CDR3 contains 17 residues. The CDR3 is CAWTRSGSRSGANVLTF. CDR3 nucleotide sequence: TGTGCCTGGACGAGAAGCGGGTCCCGCTCTGGGGCCAACGTCCTGACTTTC.

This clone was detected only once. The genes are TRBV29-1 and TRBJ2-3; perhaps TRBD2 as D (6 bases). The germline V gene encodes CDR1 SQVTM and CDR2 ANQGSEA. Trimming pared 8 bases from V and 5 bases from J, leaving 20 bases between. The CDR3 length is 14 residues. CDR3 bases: TGCAGCTTAAGGCTAGCGAGCTCGGTAGATACGCAGTATTTT. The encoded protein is CSLRLASSVDTQYF.